This T cell receptor beta chain was documented in a study of lymphopenia after photon versus proton radiotherapy. V was shortened by 0 bases and J by 2 bases, with 8 bases between the two germline ends. The length of the CDR3 is 15 residues. The germline CDR1 and CDR2 sequences are MNHEY and SMNVEV (reference sequence). The protocol was immunoSEQ multiplex PCR, while the TCRdb copy is restricted to in-frame clones and leaves out a portion. The profile covers 20,000 to 25,000 clones, with 85% appearing a single time and under 20% taken by the ten largest. This clone was detected a few times. This sequence originates from a man aged 60 to 75 with pancreatic cancer. Sequences were derived from peripheral blood, sampled from a patient treated with photon-based radiotherapy. The chain recombines TRBV27 with TRBJ1-5; no definite D call. The CDR3 sequence is CASSLSEAGNQPQHF. Here the CDR3 DNA reads TGTGCCAGCAGTTTATCAGAAGCGGGCAATCAGCCCCAGCATTTT.